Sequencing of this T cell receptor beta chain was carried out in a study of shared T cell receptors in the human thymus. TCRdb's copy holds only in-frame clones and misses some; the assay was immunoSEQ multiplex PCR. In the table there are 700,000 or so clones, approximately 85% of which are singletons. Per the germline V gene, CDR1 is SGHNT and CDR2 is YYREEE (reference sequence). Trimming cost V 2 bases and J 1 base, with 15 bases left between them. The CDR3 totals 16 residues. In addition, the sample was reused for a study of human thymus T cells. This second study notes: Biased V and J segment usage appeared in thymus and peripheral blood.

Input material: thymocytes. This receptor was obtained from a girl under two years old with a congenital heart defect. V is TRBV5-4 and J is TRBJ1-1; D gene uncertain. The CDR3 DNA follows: TGTGCCAGCAGCTTTATAGGAGGTCAGAAGAACACTGAAGCTTTCTTT. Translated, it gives CASSFIGGQKNTEAFF.